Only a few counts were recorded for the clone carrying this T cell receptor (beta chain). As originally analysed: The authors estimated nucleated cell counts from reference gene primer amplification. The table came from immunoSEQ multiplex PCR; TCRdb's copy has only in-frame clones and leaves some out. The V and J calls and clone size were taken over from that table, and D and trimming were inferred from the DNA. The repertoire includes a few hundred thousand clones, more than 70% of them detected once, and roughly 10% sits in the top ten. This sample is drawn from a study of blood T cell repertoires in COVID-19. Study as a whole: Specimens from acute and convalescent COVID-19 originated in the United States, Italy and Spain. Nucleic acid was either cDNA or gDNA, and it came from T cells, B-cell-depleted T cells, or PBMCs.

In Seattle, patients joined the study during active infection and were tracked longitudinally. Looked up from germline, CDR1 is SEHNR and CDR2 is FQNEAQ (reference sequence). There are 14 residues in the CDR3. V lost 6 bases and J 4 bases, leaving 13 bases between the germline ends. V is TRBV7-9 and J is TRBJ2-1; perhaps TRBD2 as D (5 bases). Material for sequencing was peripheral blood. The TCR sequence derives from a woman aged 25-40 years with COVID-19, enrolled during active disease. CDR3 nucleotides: TGTGCCAGCAGTTTCAACGGGGAGTACAATGAGCAGTTCTTC. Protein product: CASSFNGEYNEQFF.